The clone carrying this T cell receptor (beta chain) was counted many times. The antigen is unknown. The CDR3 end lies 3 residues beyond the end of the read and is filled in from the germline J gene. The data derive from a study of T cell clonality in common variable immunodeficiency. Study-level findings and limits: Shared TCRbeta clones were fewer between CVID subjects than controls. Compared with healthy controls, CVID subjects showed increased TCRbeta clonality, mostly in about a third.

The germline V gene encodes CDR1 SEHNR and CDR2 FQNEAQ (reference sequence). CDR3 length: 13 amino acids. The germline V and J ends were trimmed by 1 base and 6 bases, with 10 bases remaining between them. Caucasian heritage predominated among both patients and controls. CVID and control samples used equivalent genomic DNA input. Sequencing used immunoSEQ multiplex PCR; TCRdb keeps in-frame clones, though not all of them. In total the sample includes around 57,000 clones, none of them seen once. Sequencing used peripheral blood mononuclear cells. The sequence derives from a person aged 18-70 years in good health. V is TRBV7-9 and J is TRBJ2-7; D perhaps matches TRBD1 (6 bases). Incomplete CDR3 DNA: TGTGCCAGCAGCTTAGGGGACACGCCCGAG. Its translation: CASSLGDTPE. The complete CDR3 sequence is CASSLGDTPEQYF.